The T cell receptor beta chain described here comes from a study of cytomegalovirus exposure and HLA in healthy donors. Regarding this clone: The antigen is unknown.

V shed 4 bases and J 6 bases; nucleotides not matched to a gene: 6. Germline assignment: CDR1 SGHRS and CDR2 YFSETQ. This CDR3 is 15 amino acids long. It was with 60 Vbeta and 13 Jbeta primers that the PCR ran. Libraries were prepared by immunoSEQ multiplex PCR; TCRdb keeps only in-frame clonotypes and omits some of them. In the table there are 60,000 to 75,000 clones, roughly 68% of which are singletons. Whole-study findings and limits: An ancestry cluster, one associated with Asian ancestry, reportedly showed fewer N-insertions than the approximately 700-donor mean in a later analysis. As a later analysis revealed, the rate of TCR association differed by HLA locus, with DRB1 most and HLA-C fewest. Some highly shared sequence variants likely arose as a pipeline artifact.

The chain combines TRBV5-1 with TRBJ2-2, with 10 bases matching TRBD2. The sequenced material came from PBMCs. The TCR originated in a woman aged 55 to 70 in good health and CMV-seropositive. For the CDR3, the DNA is TGCGCCAGCAGCACCGGGACTAGCGCGGCCGGGGAGCTGTTTTTT. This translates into CASSTGTSAAGELFF.